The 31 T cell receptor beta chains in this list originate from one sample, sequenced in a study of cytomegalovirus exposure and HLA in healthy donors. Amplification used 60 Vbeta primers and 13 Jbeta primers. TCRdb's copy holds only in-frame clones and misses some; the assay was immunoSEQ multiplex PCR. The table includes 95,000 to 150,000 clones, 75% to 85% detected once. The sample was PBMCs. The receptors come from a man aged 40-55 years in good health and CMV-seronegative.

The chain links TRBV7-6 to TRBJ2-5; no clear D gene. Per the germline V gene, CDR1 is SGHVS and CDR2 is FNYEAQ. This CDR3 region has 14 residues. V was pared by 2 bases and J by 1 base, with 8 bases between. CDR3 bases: TGTGCCAGCAGCTTACTAGGCATCCAAGAGACCCAGTACTTC. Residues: CASSLLGIQETQYF. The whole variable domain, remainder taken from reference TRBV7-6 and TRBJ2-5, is GAGVSQSPRYKVTKRGQDVALRCDPISGHVSLYWYRQALGQGPEFLTYFNYEAQQDKSGLPNDRFSAERPEGSISTLTIQRTEQRDSAMYRCASSLLGIQETQYFGPGTRLLVL.

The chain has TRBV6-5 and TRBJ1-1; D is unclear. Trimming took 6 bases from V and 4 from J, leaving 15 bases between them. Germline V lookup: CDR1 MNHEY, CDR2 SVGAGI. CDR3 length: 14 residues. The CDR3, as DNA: TGTGCCAGCAGGACCCCGGGTGGAGGCACTGAAGCTTTCTTT. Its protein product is CASRTPGGGTEAFF.

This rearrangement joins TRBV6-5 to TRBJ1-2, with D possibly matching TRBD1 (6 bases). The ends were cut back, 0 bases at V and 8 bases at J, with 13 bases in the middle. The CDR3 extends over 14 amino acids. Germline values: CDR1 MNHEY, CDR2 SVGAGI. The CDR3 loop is CASSYSTGHVGYTF. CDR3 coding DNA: TGTGCCAGCAGTTACTCAACGGGACACGTCGGCTACACCTTC.

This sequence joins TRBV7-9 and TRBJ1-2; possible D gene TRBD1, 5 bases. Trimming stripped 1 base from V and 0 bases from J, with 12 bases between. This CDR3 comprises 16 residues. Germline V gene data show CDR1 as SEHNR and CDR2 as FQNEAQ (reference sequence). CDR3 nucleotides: TGTGCCAGCAGCTTAGTCCCGGACACCGCTAACTATGGCTACACCTTC. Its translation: CASSLVPDTANYGYTF.

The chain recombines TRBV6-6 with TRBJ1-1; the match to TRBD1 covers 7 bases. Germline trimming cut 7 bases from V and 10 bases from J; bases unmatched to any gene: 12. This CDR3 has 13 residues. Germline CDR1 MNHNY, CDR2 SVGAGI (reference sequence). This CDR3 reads CASTQLQAGGAFF. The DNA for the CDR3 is TGTGCCAGCACCCAACTGCAGGCAGGGGGAGCTTTCTTT.

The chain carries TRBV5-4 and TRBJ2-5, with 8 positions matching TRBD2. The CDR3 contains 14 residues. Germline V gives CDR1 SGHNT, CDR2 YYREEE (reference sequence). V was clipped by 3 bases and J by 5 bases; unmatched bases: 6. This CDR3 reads CASSSGRGAETQYF. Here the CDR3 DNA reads TGTGCCAGCAGCTCGGGGCGGGGGGCGGAGACCCAGTACTTC.

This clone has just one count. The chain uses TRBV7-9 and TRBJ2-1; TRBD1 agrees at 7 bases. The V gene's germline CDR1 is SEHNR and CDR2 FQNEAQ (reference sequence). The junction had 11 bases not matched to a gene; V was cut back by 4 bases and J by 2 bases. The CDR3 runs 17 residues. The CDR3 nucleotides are TGTGCCAGCAGCTCGAACCGAGACAGGGTCCCCTACAATGAGCAGTTCTTC. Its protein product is CASSSNRDRVPYNEQFF.

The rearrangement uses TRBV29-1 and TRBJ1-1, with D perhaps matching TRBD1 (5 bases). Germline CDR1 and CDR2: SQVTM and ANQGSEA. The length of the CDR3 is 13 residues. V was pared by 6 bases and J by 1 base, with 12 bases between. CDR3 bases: TGCAGCGTCGCCCAGGACACGAACACTGAAGCTTTCTTT. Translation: CSVAQDTNTEAFF.

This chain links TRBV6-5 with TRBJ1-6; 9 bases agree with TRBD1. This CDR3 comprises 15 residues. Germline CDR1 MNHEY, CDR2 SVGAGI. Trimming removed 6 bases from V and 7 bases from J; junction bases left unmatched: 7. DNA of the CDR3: TGTGCCAGCAGGGGTACCGGGACAGGGAATTCACCCCTCCACTTT. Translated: CASRGTGTGNSPLHF.

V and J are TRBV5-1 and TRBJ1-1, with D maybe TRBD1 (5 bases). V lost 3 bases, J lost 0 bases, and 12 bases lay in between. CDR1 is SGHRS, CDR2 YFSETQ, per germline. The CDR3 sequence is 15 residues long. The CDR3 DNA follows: TGCGCCAGCAGCTCCTCGGGGGAGATGAACACTGAAGCTTTCTTT. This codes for CASSSSGEMNTEAFF.

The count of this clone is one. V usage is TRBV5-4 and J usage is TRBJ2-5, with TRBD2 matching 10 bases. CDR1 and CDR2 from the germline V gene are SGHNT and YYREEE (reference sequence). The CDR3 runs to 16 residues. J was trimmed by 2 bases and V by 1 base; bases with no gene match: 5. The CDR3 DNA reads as TGTGCCAGCAGCTTGCGCCAAGCGGGGGGGCAAGAGACCCAGTACTTC. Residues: CASSLRQAGGQETQYF.

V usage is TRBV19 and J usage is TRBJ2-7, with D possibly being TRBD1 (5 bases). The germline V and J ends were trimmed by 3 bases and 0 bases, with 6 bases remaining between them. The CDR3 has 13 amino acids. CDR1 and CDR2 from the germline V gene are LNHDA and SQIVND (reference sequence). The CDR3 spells CASSIQGSYEQYF. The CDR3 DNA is TGTGCCAGTAGTATCCAGGGCTCCTACGAGCAGTACTTC.

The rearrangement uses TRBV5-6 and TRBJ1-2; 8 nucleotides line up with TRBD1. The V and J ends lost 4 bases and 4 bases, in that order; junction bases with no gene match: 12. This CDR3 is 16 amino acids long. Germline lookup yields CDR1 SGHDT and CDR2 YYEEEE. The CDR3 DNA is TGTGCCAGCAGCGGGTCCGGGACAGGAAAGACCTATGGCTACACCTTC. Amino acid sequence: CASSGSGTGKTYGYTF.

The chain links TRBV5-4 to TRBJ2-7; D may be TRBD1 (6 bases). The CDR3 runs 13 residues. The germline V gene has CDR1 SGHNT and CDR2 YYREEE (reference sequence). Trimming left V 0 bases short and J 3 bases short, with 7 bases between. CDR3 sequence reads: CASSLGQDYEQYF. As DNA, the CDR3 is TGTGCCAGCAGCTTGGGACAGGACTACGAGCAGTACTTC.

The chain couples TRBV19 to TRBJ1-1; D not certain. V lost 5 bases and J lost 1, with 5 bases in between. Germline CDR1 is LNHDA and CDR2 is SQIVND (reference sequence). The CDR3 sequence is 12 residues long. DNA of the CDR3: TGTGCCAGTAGTTATAGGAACACTGAAGCTTTCTTT. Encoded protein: CASSYRNTEAFF.

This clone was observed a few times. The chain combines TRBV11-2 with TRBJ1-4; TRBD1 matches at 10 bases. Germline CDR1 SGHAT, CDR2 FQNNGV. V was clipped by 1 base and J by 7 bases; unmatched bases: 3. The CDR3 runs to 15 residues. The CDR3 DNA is TGTGCCAGCAGCTTAGGGGGACAGGGGAGTGAAAAACTGTTTTTT. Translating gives CASSLGGQGSEKLFF.

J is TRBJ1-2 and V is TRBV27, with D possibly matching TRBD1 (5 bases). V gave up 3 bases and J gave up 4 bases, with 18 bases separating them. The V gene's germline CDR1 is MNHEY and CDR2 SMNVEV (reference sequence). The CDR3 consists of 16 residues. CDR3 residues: CASSFVGDYSSYGYTF. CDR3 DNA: TGTGCCAGCAGTTTCGTCGGGGACTACTCTAGCTATGGCTACACCTTC.

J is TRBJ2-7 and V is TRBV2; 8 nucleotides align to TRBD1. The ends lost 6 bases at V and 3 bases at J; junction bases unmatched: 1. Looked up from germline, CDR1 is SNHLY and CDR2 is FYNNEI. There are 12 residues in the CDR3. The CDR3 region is CASRQGDYEQYF. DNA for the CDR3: TGTGCCAGCAGACAGGGGGACTACGAGCAGTACTTC.

CDR3 DNA: TGTGCCAGTAGCATTTGGACAGGGGGCAATCAGCCCCAGCATTTT. Protein: CASSIWTGGNQPQHF. The chain recombines TRBV19 with TRBJ1-5; the match to TRBD1 covers 9 bases. The CDR3 covers 15 residues. After removal of 6 bases from V and 2 bases from J, the junction contained 5 bases not matched to a gene. Germline CDR1 LNHDA, CDR2 SQIVND (reference sequence).

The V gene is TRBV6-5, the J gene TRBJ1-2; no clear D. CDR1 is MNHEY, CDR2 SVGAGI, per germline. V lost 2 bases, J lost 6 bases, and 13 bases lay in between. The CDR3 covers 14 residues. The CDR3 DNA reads TGTGCCAGCAGTTACCGCAATCCCGGTAATGGCTACACCTTC. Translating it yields CASSYRNPGNGYTF.

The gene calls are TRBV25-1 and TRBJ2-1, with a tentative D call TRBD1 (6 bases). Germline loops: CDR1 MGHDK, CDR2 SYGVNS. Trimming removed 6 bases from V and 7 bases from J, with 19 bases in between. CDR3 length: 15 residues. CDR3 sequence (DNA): TGTGCCAGCAGCCGCGTAGTCGGGACACCTAATGAGCAGTTCTTC. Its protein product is CASSRVVGTPNEQFF.

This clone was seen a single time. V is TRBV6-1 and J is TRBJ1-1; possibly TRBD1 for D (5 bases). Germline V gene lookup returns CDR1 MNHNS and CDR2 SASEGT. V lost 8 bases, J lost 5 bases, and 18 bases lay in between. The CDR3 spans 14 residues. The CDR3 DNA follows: TGTGCCAGCCTAGGGACTCCAGGGAGTACTGAAGCTTTCTTT. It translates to CASLGTPGSTEAFF.

CDR3 DNA sequence: TGTGCCAGCAGCTTAGGACCCGCAGGGTGGTTGCTGTTTTTT. Translation gives CASSLGPAGWLLFF. This rearrangement joins TRBV5-6 to TRBJ2-2; D may be TRBD1 (5 bases). From germline, CDR1 is SGHDT and CDR2 YYEEEE. CDR3 size: 14 residues. Trimming left V 2 bases short and J 13 bases short, with 18 bases between.

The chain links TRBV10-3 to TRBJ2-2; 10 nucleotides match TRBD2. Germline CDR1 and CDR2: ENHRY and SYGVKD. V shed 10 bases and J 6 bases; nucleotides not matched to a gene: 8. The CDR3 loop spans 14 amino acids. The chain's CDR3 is CASSSGGAPGELFF. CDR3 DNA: TGTGCCAGTTCCAGCGGGGGGGCCCCCGGGGAGCTGTTTTTT.

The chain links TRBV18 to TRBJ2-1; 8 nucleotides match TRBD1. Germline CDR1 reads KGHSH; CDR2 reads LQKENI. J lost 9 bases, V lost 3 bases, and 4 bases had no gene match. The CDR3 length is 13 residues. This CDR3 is CASSPDRGGEQFF. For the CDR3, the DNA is TGTGCCAGCTCACCTGACAGGGGAGGTGAGCAGTTCTTC.

This CDR3 is CASSYQTPYGYTF. The CDR3, as DNA: TGTGCCAGCAGTTATCAGACACCCTATGGCTACACCTTC. The chain employs TRBV6-6 and TRBJ1-2; D uncertain. The CDR3 extends over 13 amino acids. CDR1 and CDR2 (germline): MNHNY, SVGAGI (reference sequence). Trimming stripped 3 bases from V and 4 bases from J, with 9 bases between.

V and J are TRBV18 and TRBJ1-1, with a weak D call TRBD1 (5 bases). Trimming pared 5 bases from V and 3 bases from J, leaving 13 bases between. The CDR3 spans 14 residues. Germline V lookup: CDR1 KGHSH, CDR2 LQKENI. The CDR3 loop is CASSALGGDTEAFF. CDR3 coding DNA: TGTGCCAGCTCAGCTCTCGGAGGGGACACTGAAGCTTTCTTT.

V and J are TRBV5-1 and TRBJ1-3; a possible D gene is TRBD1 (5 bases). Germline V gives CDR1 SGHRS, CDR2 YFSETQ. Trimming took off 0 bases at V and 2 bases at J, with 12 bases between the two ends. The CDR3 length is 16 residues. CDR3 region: CASSLAHRRAGNTIYF. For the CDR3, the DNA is TGCGCCAGCAGCTTGGCGCACAGGAGGGCTGGAAACACCATATATTTT.

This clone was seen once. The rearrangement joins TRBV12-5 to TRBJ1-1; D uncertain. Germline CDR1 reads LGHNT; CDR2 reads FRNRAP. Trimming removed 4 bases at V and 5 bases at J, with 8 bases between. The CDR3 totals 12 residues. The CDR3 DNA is TGTGCTAGTGGTTCCCCAATGACTGAAGCTTTCTTT. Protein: CASGSPMTEAFF. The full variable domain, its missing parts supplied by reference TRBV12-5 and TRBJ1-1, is DARVTQTPRHKVTEMGQEVTMRCQPILGHNTVFWYRQTMMQGLELLAYFRNRAPLDDSGMPKDRFSAEMPDATLATLKIQPSEPRDSAVYFCASGSPMTEAFFGQGTRLTVV.

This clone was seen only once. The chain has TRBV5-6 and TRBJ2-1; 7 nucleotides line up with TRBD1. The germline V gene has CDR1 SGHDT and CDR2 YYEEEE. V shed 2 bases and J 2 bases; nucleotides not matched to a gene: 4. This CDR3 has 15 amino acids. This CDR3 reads CASSFGTEAYNEQFF. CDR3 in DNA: TGTGCCAGCAGCTTCGGGACAGAAGCCTACAATGAGCAGTTCTTC. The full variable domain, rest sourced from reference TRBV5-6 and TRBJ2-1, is DAGVTQSPTHLIKTRGQQVTLRCSPKSGHDTVSWYQQALGQGPQFIFQYYEEEERQRGNFPDRFSGHQFPNYSSELNVNALLLGDSALYLCASSFGTEAYNEQFFGPGTRLTVL.

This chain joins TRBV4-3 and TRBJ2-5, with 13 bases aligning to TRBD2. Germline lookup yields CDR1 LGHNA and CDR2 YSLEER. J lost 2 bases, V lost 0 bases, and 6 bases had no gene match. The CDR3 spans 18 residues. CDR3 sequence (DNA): TGCGCCAGCAGCCAAGATCTTGGGACTAGCGGGGTACAAGAGACCCAGTACTTC. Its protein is CASSQDLGTSGVQETQYF.